The 3 T cell receptor beta chains below were found in one sample sequenced in a study of regulatory T cells in long-lasting Graves disease. Sample time point: persistent/refractory GD, antithyroid drugs over 5 years with positive TRAb. The TCR library was prepared using RNA isolated from PBMCs. Construction of the TCR beta libraries employed iRepertoire HTBI primers in conjunction with Arm-PCR of CDR3 regions. TCRdb fed the multiplex PCR reads into MiXCR, producing one record per CDR3 protein. Of fewer than 550,000 distinct CDR3 sequences listed, approximately 21% are singletons. The sequencing used peripheral blood mononuclear cells (PBMCs), collected when the disease was refractory, from a patient treated with antithyroid drugs. These receptors originate from a female donor with Graves disease.

This clonotype appeared many times. The chain joins TRBV29-1 to TRBJ1-1; the match to TRBD1 covers 7 bases. V shed 3 bases and J 0 bases; nucleotides not matched to a gene: 4. CDR3 length equals 14 residues. Germline-derived CDR1 and CDR2 are SQVTM and ANQGSEA. CDR3 nucleotide sequence: TGCAGCGTTGATAGGGACAGTATGAACACTGAAGCTTTCTTT. It translates to CSVDRDSMNTEAFF.

The table lists this clonotype with many counts. The V call is TRBV28, the J call TRBJ1-6; 7 positions match TRBD1. In germline, CDR1 is MDHEN, CDR2 SYDVKM. The V gene end was trimmed by 5 bases and the J gene end by 8 bases; junction bases not matched to a gene: 9. The CDR3 has 15 residues. CDR3 DNA sequence: TGTGCCAGCAGTACAGGGGCCAGGGAGGATTCACCCCTCCACTTT. Amino acid sequence: CASSTGAREDSPLHF.

This clonotype was detected ten times or more. One end of the junction does not line up with germline, which may come from a read error. The chain recombines TRBV6-1 with TRBJ1-1, with D possibly TRBD1 on 5 matching bases. The CDR3 is 15 amino acids. The germline V gene encodes CDR1 MNHNS and CDR2 SASEGT. CDR3 nucleotides: TGTGCCAGCAGTGTCCAGGGAGGGTCGAACGCTGAAGCTTTCTTT. The encoded protein is CASSVQGGSNAEAFF.